The rows below give T cell receptor beta chains drawn from one sample of a study of cytomegalovirus exposure and HLA in healthy donors. Measured with immunoSEQ multiplex PCR; TCRdb has only the in-frame clones, and not every one. The sample contains approximately 140,000 clones, approximately 86% of which appear only once. The specimen was PBMCs. The receptors come from a man between 18 and 35 years old in good health and CMV-seropositive. CDR3s include the opening cysteine and the closing phenylalanine or tryptophan. D genes are given only for firm matches. Clone size is stated in some rows and not others, as once, few, many or a class when expanded.

d_call | j_call | clone_size | v_call | cdr3_length | cdr3_aa | cdr3_nt
TRBD1 | TRBJ2-5 | . | TRBV23-1 | 15 | CASSTGTGGLETQYF | TGCGCCAGCAGTACCGGGACAGGGGGGTTGGAGACCCAGTACTTC
TRBD1 | TRBJ1-1 | once | TRBV27 | 18 | CASSFLRPGQISLTEAFF | TGTGCCAGCAGTTTCCTCCGCCCGGGACAGATTAGTCTCACTGAAGCTTTCTTT
TRBD1 | TRBJ2-5 | . | TRBV30 | 13 | CAWARDRQETQYF | TGTGCCTGGGCCCGGGACAGACAAGAGACCCAGTACTTC
. | TRBJ2-7 | . | TRBV27 | 14 | CASSSTSYRYEQYF | TGTGCCAGCAGTTCCACTAGTTACCGCTACGAGCAGTACTTC
TRBD1 | TRBJ1-2 | . | TRBV6-5 | 15 | CASYSRGRGLYGYTF | TGTGCCAGCTACTCACGGGGCAGGGGGCTCTATGGCTACACCTTC
. | TRBJ2-1 | . | TRBV11-3 | 13 | CASSLESGNEQFF | TGTGCCAGCAGCTTAGAATCCGGGAATGAGCAGTTCTTC
TRBD1 | TRBJ1-2 | . | TRBV29-1 | 15 | CSVPRRRDREYGYTF | TGCAGCGTTCCACGCCGCCGGGACAGAGAGTATGGCTACACCTTC
TRBD1 | TRBJ1-2 | . | TRBV7-9 | 15 | CASSLPPGQGSGYTF | TGTGCCAGCAGCTTGCCTCCGGGACAGGGTAGCGGCTACACCTTC
. | TRBJ2-1 | . | TRBV4-2 | 17 | CASSLPRWRGLYNEQFF | TGTGCCAGCAGCCTCCCGAGGTGGCGGGGTCTTTACAATGAGCAGTTCTTC
. | TRBJ2-1 | . | TRBV30 | 12 | CAWSVQDDEQFF | TGTGCCTGGTCCGTGCAGGATGATGAGCAGTTCTTC
. | TRBJ2-1 | . | TRBV7-6 | 13 | CASSLVVGDEQFF | TGTGCCAGCAGCTTAGTGGTGGGAGATGAGCAGTTCTTC
TRBD1 | TRBJ2-1 | . | TRBV15 | 14 | CATSKGQEDNEQFF | TGTGCCACCAGCAAGGGACAGGAGGACAATGAGCAGTTCTTC
. | TRBJ1-5 | . | TRBV12-5 | 13 | CASGLRLNQPQHF | TGTGCTAGTGGCCTACGCCTTAATCAGCCCCAGCATTTT
. | TRBJ2-1 | . | TRBV18 | 16 | CASSPFPLLAGNEQFF | TGTGCCAGCTCACCATTCCCCTTGCTAGCCGGAAATGAGCAGTTCTTC
TRBD1 | TRBJ1-5 | . | TRBV19 | 16 | CASSIAGTGGNQPQHF | TGTGCCAGTAGTATCGCCGGGACAGGGGGCAATCAGCCCCAGCATTTT
TRBD1 | TRBJ1-2 | . | TRBV9 | 14 | CASSVDDRVVAYTF | TGTGCCAGCAGCGTAGATGACAGGGTGGTTGCCTACACCTTC
. | TRBJ2-5 | . | TRBV6-5 | 14 | CASSYHSRGETQYF | TGTGCCAGCAGTTACCACAGTCGGGGAGAGACCCAGTACTTC